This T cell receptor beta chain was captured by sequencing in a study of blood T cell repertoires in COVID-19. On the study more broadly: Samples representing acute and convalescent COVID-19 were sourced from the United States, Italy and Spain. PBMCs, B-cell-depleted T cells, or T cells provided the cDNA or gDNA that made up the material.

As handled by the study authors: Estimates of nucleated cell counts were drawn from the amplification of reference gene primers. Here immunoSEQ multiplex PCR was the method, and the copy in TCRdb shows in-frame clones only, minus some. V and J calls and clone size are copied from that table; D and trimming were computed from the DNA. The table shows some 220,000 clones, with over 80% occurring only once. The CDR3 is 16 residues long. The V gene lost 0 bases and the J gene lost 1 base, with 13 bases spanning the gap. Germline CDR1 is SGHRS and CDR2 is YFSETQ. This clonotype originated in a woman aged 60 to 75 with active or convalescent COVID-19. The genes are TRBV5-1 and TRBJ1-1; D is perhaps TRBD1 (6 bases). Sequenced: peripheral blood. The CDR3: CASSLGVRGPNTEAFF. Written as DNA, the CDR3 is TGCGCCAGCAGCTTGGGAGTCAGGGGCCCGAACACTGAAGCTTTCTTT.